The table lists the clone carrying this TCR beta chain with many counts. Its antigen is not known. The sample originates from a study of T cells in Graves' hyperthyroidism and ophthalmopathy. RNA transcripts provided the source from which TCR beta CDR3 regions were amplified. During a first-round RT-PCR of the TCR CDR3, the HTBI primer set was used. TCRdb passed the multiplex PCR reads through MiXCR, listing each CDR3 protein once. The sample has a few hundred thousand distinct CDR3 sequences, 13% to 15% seen once; the top ten hold around 17%. From germline, CDR1 is ENHRY and CDR2 SYGVKD. The length of the CDR3 is 13 residues. With 8 bases clipped from V and 3 bases from J, the junction kept 4 bases outside the gene matches. Regarding the study as a whole: Blood shared most expanded thyroid clonotypes above 0.001. A median around 6.4 months before onset, the model predicted ophthalmopathy.

Uncontrolled infection, other autoimmune disease, pregnancy or lactation disqualified patients from enrolment. The sequencing sample was made of blood. This receptor was obtained from a woman aged 18-29 years with Graves' hyperthyroidism. The chain links TRBV10-3 to TRBJ1-5; 7 bases map to TRBD1. The CDR3 is CAIGTANNQPQHF. The CDR3 DNA reads as TGTGCCATCGGGACAGCTAACAATCAGCCCCAGCATTTT.